This entry features one TCR beta chain sequence. What antigen it recognizes has not been identified. No much larger clone is present one base from it, and per-base qualities are unavailable. CDR1 and CDR2 (SEHNR, FQNEAQ) derive from the germline V gene (reference sequence). Including cysteine and phenylalanine, the CDR3 has 15 amino acids. Only the CDR3 region is kept as DNA, spanning 45 bases read in frame from base 1. Trimming takes 3 bases off V and 0 bases off J; junction bases not matched to a gene: 4. After around 10 days of culture, CD4+ T cells were isolated with the EasySep CD4+ T cell isolation kit. Two doses of either the BNT162b2 or the mRNA-1273 mRNA SARS-CoV-2 vaccine were administered to participants. Healthy vaccine recipients had no prior SARS-CoV-2 infection, confirmed by negative nucleocapsid antibodies before and after vaccination. Half of the culture medium was replaced with fresh IL-2-containing medium on days 3 and 7. Unless noted otherwise, every peptide stimulation condition was grown in triplicate wells. PBMC were separated from whole blood using Ficoll-Paque Plus gradient centrifugation and were then either cryopreserved at -140C or used fresh. The QIAamp micro DNA kit was used to extract genomic DNA from the cultured CD4+ T cells.

Library preparation was by the immunoSEQ multiplex PCR assay. TCR beta CDR3 sequencing was performed on DNA from the cultured, isolated CD4+ T cells. The authors' pipeline ran thus. Non-productive TCR sequences were discarded, and reads were trimmed to the CDR3 region, with only CDR3s of 7 or more amino acids retained. The MANAFEST web app was used to identify antigen-specific clonotypes by comparing expansion in peptide wells with expansion in reference cultures. Positive clones required FDR<0.05 expansion versus reference and all other wells, odds ratio above 5, and frequency above 0.1% in two replicate wells. A clonotype was defined as cross-reactive if the clonotype was significantly expanded both in SARS-CoV-2 spike wells and in at least one common cold coronavirus spike condition. CDR3 similarity was assessed by Levenshtein distance using the stringdist R package, and unrooted trees were constructed with ape in R 3.6.1. TCRdb limited this immuneACCESS table to in-frame rearrangements with V and J called. A share of clones is missing; checked studies link under half to unresolved V genes, and the rest is unexplained. V and J calls and clone size follow that table, whereas D and trimming were derived from the DNA. This sample has about 47,000 clones in its table, and about 70% of those were observed once. The top ten clonotypes cover 6.5% to 8.5% of the sample.

These data belong to a study of vaccination effects on CD4 cells after COVID-19 (dated 2022 in TCRdb). Turning to the overall study: To identify antigen-specific CD4+ T cell clonotypes by their expansion, the ViraFEST assay first stimulated PBMC with viral peptide pools and then applied TCR sequencing. Across the study, the median time from the second dose to post-vaccine sampling was 72 days (range 14 to 241). Under 2.5 million PBMC per well were cultured with approximately 10 ug/ml peptides in IMDM containing roughly 5% human AB serum, about 9.7 IU/ml IL-2 and gentamicin. SARS-CoV-2 spike-specific CD4+ TCR repertoires were compared before and after mRNA vaccination in COVID-19 convalescent patients and in infection-naive vaccine recipients. The Oncomine TCR Beta short-read assay on an Illumina iSeq 100 was used to sequence cultures from other donors in the study. The full study included approximately nine COVID-19 convalescent patients and several SARS-CoV-2-naive healthy vaccine recipients.

The paper as a whole reports these results and caveats: The study was limited by a small number of convalescent patients and lacked early post-infection timepoints. Both infection-induced and vaccine-induced clones contracted markedly at late post-vaccination timepoints, which is consistent with waning T cell responses. In healthy vaccine recipients, vaccine-induced clones were almost all SARS-CoV-2 mono-reactive, with only 1 of 255 being cross-reactive with common cold coronaviruses.

This TCR came from a human donor who received a COVID-19 vaccine. The V and J segments used are TRBV7-9 and TRBJ1-2; TRBD1 aligns with 7 central bases. The source was CD4+ T cells from PBMCs cultured without peptide, collected after COVID-19 vaccination. The nucleotides read TGTGCCAGCAGCTTGGCAGACAGGGCTAACTATGGCTACACCTTC. This translates into CASSLADRANYGYTF.